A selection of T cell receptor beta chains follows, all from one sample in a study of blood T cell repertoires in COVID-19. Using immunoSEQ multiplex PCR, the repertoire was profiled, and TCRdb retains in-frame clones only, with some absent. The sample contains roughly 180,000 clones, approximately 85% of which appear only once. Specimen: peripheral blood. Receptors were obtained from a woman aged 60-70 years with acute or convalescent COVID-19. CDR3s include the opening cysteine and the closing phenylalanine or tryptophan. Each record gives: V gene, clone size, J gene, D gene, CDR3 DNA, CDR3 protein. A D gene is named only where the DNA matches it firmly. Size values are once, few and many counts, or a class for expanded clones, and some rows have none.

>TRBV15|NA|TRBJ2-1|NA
TGTGCCACCAGTTTTGGGGGGGGCGATGAGCAGTTCTTC
CATSFGGGDEQFF
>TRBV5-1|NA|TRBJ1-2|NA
TGCGCCAGCAGCTTGTTTGGAGGGGACGGCTACACCTTC
CASSLFGGDGYTF
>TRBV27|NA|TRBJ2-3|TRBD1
TGTGCCAGCAGTAGGGGACAGGAAGGGGGCACAGATACGCAGTATTTT
CASSRGQEGGTDTQYF
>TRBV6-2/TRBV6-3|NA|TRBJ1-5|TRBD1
TGTGCCAGCAGTCAGGGGGCCCGTCAGCCCCAGCATTTT
CASSQGARQPQHF
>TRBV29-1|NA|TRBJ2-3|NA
TGCAGCGTTGAGCACGGTACAGATACGCAGTATTTT
CSVEHGTDTQYF
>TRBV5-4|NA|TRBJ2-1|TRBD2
TGTGCCAGCAGCGTCTCGGGGGGGCGGTACAATGAGCAGTTCTTC
CASSVSGGRYNEQFF
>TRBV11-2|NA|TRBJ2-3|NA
TGTGCCAGCAGCTTCTTCCTGGATACGCAGTATTTT
CASSFFLDTQYF
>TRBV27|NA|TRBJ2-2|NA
TGTGCCAGCAGTCCCTATGGACTGATCTCGAACACCGGGGAGCTGTTTTTT
CASSPYGLISNTGELFF
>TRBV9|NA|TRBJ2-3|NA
TGTGCCAGCAGCCCTAGTGAGGGCCGGGGAGATACGCAGTATTTT
CASSPSEGRGDTQYF
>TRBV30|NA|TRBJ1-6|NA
TGTGCCTGGAGTCTCGATTCGGAGGTTTCACCCCTCCACTTT
CAWSLDSEVSPLHF
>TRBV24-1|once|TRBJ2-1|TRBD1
TGTGCCACCAGTGATTTACGACAGGGGGAGCAGTTCTTC
CATSDLRQGEQFF
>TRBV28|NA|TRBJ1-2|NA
TGTGCCAGCAGTTCCGATGCCTTGGACAGAAGCTATGGCTACACCTTC
CASSSDALDRSYGYTF
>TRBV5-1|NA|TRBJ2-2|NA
TGCGCCAGCAGCTTGATCGGGAGCACCGGGGAGCTGTTTTTT
CASSLIGSTGELFF
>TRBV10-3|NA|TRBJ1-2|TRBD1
TGTGCCATCAGTGAGAGTCCGGGACAGGGGGAAGGCTACACCTTC
CAISESPGQGEGYTF
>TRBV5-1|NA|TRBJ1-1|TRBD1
TGCGCCAGCAGCGCCGGGACAGGGAACACTGAAGCTTTCTTT
CASSAGTGNTEAFF
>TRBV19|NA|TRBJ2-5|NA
TGTGCCAGTAGTATGGTGGCTAGCGTTGAGACCCAGTACTTC
CASSMVASVETQYF
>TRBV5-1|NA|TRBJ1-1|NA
TGCGCCAGCAGCCTCGCCGGCGCCGGGGGATTGGGGACTGAAGCTTTCTTT
CASSLAGAGGLGTEAFF
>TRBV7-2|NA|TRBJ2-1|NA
TGTGCCAGCAGCTTAGCTCGGGAGAATGAGCAGTTCTTC
CASSLARENEQFF
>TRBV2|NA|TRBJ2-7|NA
TGTGCCAGCCGGATGGGCTCGTACGAGCAGTACTTC
CASRMGSYEQYF
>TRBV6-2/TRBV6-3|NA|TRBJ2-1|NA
TGTGCCAGCAGCCCCACGGGAGCGAATGAGCAGTTCTTC
CASSPTGANEQFF
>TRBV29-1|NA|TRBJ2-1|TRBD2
TGCAGCGTTGGCTCTAGCGGGAGGAACAATGAGCAGTTCTTC
CSVGSSGRNNEQFF
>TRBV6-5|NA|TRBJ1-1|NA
TGTGCCAGCAGTTACGAGGCCCGGGGCACTGAAGCTTTCTTT
CASSYEARGTEAFF
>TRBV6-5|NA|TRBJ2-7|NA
TGTGCCAGCAGTCTGGGGCAGGGGTCGTACGAGCAGTACTTC
CASSLGQGSYEQYF
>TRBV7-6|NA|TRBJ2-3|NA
TGTGCCAGCAGCTTATTCGGGGGTAGCACAGATACGCAGTATTTT
CASSLFGGSTDTQYF
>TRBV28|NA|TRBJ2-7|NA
TGTGCCAGCAGCACAGGTCCCCTCTACGAGCAGTACTTC
CASSTGPLYEQYF
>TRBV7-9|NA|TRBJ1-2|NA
TGTGCCAGCAGTTTCGACAGCTTCTATGGCTACACCTTC
CASSFDSFYGYTF
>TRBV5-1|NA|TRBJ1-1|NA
TGCGCCAGCAGCGTAGACTTGGATACTGAAGCTTTCTTT
CASSVDLDTEAFF
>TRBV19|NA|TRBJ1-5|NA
TGTGCCAGTAGTATTGGGAGGGCTCGCAATCAGCCCCAGCATTTT
CASSIGRARNQPQHF
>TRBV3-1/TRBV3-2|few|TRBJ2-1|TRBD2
TGTGCCAGCAGCCAAGAAGCCTTCACCGGGACTACCTTGCCCTACAATGAGCAGTTCTTC
CASSQEAFTGTTLPYNEQFF
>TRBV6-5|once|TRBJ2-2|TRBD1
TGTGCCAGCCAGGGACAGGCGAACACCGGGGAGCTGTTTTTT
CASQGQANTGELFF
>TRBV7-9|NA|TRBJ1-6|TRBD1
TGTGCCAGCAGCTCGAGTCGGACAGGGGTAGATTCACCCCTCCACTTT
CASSSSRTGVDSPLHF
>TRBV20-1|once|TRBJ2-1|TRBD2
TGCAGTGCTAGTGCTAGCGGGAGGGCCGGTTTGGATGAGCAGTTCTTC
CSASASGRAGLDEQFF
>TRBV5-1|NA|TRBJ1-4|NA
TGCGCCAGCAGCTTGTCGGGGGAAGCGCGTGAAAAACTGTTTTTT
CASSLSGEAREKLFF
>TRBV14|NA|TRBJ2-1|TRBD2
TGTGCCAGCAGCCAATATATTAGCGGGAGCCTTGGAGATGAGCAGTTCTTC
CASSQYISGSLGDEQFF
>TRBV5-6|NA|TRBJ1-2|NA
TGTGCCAGCAGCTTAGAGGGAGCTAACTATGGCTACACCTTC
CASSLEGANYGYTF
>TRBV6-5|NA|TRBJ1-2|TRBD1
TGTGCCAGCAGTTACCGGGACAGGGGGCGCCGGGATGGCTACACCTTC
CASSYRDRGRRDGYTF
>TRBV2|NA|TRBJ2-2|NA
TGTGCCAGCAGGGAGGGCTCGAACACCGGGGAGCTGTTTTTT
CASREGSNTGELFF
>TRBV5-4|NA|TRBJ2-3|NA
TGTGCCAGCAGCGTCCCCCTCTCCACAGATACGCAGTATTTT
CASSVPLSTDTQYF
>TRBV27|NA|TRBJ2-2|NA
TGTGCCAGCAAAGAGGTAGCGAACACCGGGGAGCTGTTTTTT
CASKEVANTGELFF
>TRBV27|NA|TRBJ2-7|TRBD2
TGTGCCAGTCGACCCCTAGCGGGAGAGGTAAACGAGCAGTACTTC
CASRPLAGEVNEQYF
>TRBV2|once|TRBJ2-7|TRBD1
TGTGCCAGCATTAGACCGGGACAGGTCTCCTACGAGCAGTACTTC
CASIRPGQVSYEQYF
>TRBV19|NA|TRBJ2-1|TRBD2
TGTGCCAGTAGTATCCTAGCGGGACCCTCCTACAATGAGCAGTTCTTC
CASSILAGPSYNEQFF
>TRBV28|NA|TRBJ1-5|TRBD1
TGTGCCAGCAGTTTAAGGGGGACAGGGTCTCAGCCCCAGCATTTT
CASSLRGTGSQPQHF
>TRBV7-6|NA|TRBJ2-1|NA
TGTGCCAGCAGCCGAGGGGGTGGTCTTATCTTTGGGAATGAGCAGTTCTTC
CASSRGGGLIFGNEQFF
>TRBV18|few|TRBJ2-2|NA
TGTGCCACGTCCCCTTTGTACACCGGGGAGCTGTTTTTT
CATSPLYTGELFF
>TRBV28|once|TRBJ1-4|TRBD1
TGTGCCAGCCGGTTGACAGGGAATGAAAAACTGTTTTTT
CASRLTGNEKLFF
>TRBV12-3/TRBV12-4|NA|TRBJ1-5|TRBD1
TGTGCCAGCAGCCTAGGGGGCCAGCCCCAGCATTTT
CASSLGGQPQHF
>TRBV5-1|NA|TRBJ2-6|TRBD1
TGCGCCAGCAGTCGACAGGGGGGGACGTCTGGGGCCAACGTCCTGACTTTC
CASSRQGGTSGANVLTF
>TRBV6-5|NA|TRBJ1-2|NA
TGTGCCAGCAGTTACTCTGGTACAGCAGTTGGCTACACCTTC
CASSYSGTAVGYTF
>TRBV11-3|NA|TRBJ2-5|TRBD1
TGTGCCAGCAGCCAGGACAGGGGGCCCCAAGAGACCCAGTACTTC
CASSQDRGPQETQYF
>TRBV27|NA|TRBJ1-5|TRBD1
TGTGCCAGCAGATGGACAGGGGTTCAGCCCCAGCATTTT
CASRWTGVQPQHF
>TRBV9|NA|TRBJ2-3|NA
TGTGCCAGCAGCGTATTCCCTGAGGGTAGCCGAGATACGCAGTATTTT
CASSVFPEGSRDTQYF
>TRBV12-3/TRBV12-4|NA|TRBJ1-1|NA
TGTGCCAGCAGTTTCGGACTCAACACTGAAGCTTTCTTT
CASSFGLNTEAFF
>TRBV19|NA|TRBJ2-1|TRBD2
TGTGCCAGTAGTACTAGCGGACAACACAATGAGCAGTTCTTC
CASSTSGQHNEQFF